Described below is a single TCR beta chain sequence and its context. Profiling relied on immunoSEQ multiplex PCR, and the TCRdb table lists in-frame clones only, not all of them. This table has tens of thousands of clones, 93% appearing once. This record belongs to a study of T cell changes during pregnancy in multiple sclerosis. The CDR3 totals 14 residues. Trimming cost V 6 bases and J 9 bases, with 19 bases left between them. Germline values: CDR1 SGHKS, CDR2 YYEKEE (reference sequence). The chain joins TRBV5-5 to TRBJ2-4, with D maybe TRBD2 (6 bases). The receptor was isolated from a female donor with multiple sclerosis, enrolled in a pregnancy study. The material was CD8+ T cells from peripheral blood mononuclear cells, obtained after pregnancy. The CDR3 here is CASIASGDLGIQYF. The CDR3 DNA reads TGTGCCAGCATTGCCTCGGGGGACCTGGGCATTCAGTACTTC.